What follows are 9 T cell receptor beta chains derived from one specimen sequenced in a study of blood T cells in healthy people across ages. Then a second PCR, running roughly 7 to 11 cycles, was carried out with a sample-barcoded 5' primer and a J-beta primer mix. TCRdb recomputed calls from the 5' RACE reads with MiXCR, one row per CDR3 protein. Of about 640,000 distinct CDR3 sequences in the sample, 58% are singletons; the top ten hold about two fifths. Sequenced sample: blood. The receptors were sampled from a man aged 55 to 70 in good health.

The chain uses TRBV29-1 and TRBJ2-1, with D perhaps being TRBD1 or TRBD2 (5 bases each). There are 12 residues in the CDR3. Germline loops: CDR1 SQVTM, CDR2 ANQGSEA. Between the trimmed V and J ends, which lost 6 bases and 12 bases, there was a span of 18 bases. CDR3 residues: CSVGDPLVGQFF. In nucleotides, the CDR3 is TGCAGCGTGGGGGACCCCCTCGTGGGGCAGTTCTTC.

The table lists this clonotype with a count of one. V gene TRBV4-2 combines with J gene TRBJ2-1; no firm D call. With 2 bases removed from V and 5 bases from J, the gap between germline ends came to 13 bases. CDR3 size: 15 residues. CDR1 is LGHNA and CDR2 is YNFKEQ in the germline V gene. The CDR3 here is CASSQPTTGDNEQFF. The DNA for the CDR3 is TGTGCCAGCAGCCAACCGACCACTGGGGACAATGAGCAGTTCTTC.

CDR3 amino acids: CASSPSRQGEGRGQPQHF. CDR3 DNA sequence: TGTGCCAGCAGTCCATCCCGACAGGGAGAAGGCCGGGGGCAGCCCCAGCATTTT. The chain recombines TRBV27 with TRBJ1-5; the match to TRBD1 covers 7 bases. The CDR3 consists of 18 residues. V was pared by 5 bases and J by 7 bases, with 20 bases of the junction left unmatched. Germline V gene sequence: CDR1 MNHEY, CDR2 SMNVEV (reference sequence).

V usage is TRBV20-1 and J usage is TRBJ2-1, with a possible D match to TRBD2 (6 bases). Trimming removed 0 bases from V and 5 bases from J, with 14 bases in between. The CDR3 sequence is 15 residues long. Germline loops: CDR1 DFQATT, CDR2 SNEGSKA (reference sequence). The CDR3 here is CSARDQEGGHNEQFF. In nucleotides, the CDR3 is TGCAGTGCTAGAGATCAGGAGGGAGGACACAATGAGCAGTTCTTC.

The rearrangement joins TRBV4-1 to TRBJ2-5; D might be TRBD1 or TRBD2, each matching 6 bases. The CDR3 runs 12 residues. V was trimmed by 4 bases and J by 12 bases, leaving 15 bases between them. Germline assignment: CDR1 MGHRA and CDR2 YSYEKL. The CDR3 region is CASSLQGGLEYF. The CDR3 DNA reads TGCGCCAGCAGCCTACAAGGGGGGTTGGAGTACTTC.

On this clonotype itself: The junction shows a germline mismatch at one end, possibly a read error. V usage is TRBV7-8 and J usage is TRBJ2-5, with D possibly TRBD2 on 5 matching bases. The germline V gene has CDR1 SGHVS and CDR2 FQNEAQ. There are 12 residues in the CDR3. The DNA of the CDR3 is TGTGCCAACAGCTTTCCAGAGGGGACCCAGTACTTC. Amino acid sequence: CANSFPEGTQYF.

The rearrangement uses TRBV5-1 and TRBJ2-5, with 14 positions matching TRBD2. V lost 5 bases, J lost 11 bases, and 11 bases stayed unmatched. There are 15 residues in the CDR3. The germline CDR1 and CDR2 sequences are SGHRS and YFSETQ. CDR3 sequence (DNA): TGCGCCAGCAGATCCGGGACTAGCGGGGGAGATGAGCAGTACTTC. This sequence encodes CASRSGTSGGDEQYF.

This chain connects TRBV6-5 to TRBJ2-1; 9 positions match TRBD2. Germline V gives CDR1 MNHEY, CDR2 SVGAGI. V shed 2 bases, J shed 6 bases, and the junction held 5 bases outside the gene matches. The CDR3 is 15 residues long. CDR3 sequence reads: CASSYGVAGANEQFF. The DNA for the CDR3 is TGTGCCAGCAGTTACGGGGTAGCGGGGGCCAATGAGCAGTTCTTC.

V usage is TRBV20-1 and J usage is TRBJ2-1; TRBD1 or TRBD2 may be the D gene (6 bases each). This CDR3 region has 13 residues. V was trimmed by 1 base and J by 8 bases, leaving 12 bases between them. Germline V CDR1 and CDR2: DFQATT, SNEGSKA (reference sequence). The CDR3 loop reads CSARGGGPDEQFF. The CDR3 coding sequence is TGCAGTGCTAGAGGAGGGGGGCCGGATGAGCAGTTCTTC.